This is a list of T cell receptor beta chains from one sample in a study of CD8+CD57+ T cells in acquired aplastic anemia. One entry per CDR3 protein, called by TCRdb with MiXCR from the reads. This table has 150,000 to 200,000 distinct CDR3 sequences, approximately 48% appearing once. The specimen was sorted CD4+, CD8+, or CD8+CD57+ T cells (not recorded which) from PBMCs. Every receptor here comes from a human donor with aplastic anemia. Each CDR3 is given with its conserved first and last residue. The D gene is left open where the match is weak. The size of a clone is reported for some rows only, either as once, few or many, or as a class for expanded clones.

J gene: TRBJ2-3
V gene: TRBV15
clone size: .
D gene: TRBD2
CDR3 DNA: TGTGCCACCAGCAGAGATTATAGAGCGGGAGTGGTAGATACGCAGTATTTT
CDR3 protein: CATSRDYRAGVVDTQYF

J gene: TRBJ2-5
V gene: TRBV7-6
clone size: .
D gene: .
CDR3 DNA: TGTGCCAGCAGCTTAGTGGGCCTAGAAGAGACCCAGTACTTC
CDR3 protein: CASSLVGLEETQYF

J gene: TRBJ2-1
V gene: TRBV5-2
clone size: .
D gene: .
CDR3 DNA: TGTGCCAGCATCCCGACTAGCGGGGCGTGGCACGAGCAGTTCTTC
CDR3 protein: CASIPTSGAWHEQFF

J gene: TRBJ2-1
V gene: TRBV28
clone size: few
D gene: TRBD1
CDR3 DNA: TGTGCCAGCAGTTTGGGACAGATTTACAATGAGCAGTTCTTC
CDR3 protein: CASSLGQIYNEQFF

J gene: TRBJ2-3
V gene: TRBV20-1
clone size: .
D gene: TRBD2
CDR3 DNA: TGCAGTGCTAGGGAGTCTAGCGGGGGCACAGATACGCAGTATTTT
CDR3 protein: CSARESSGGTDTQYF

J gene: TRBJ1-6
V gene: TRBV7-6
clone size: many
D gene: .
CDR3 DNA: TGTGCCAGCAGCTCCCAAGCATGGTCCAATTCACCCCTCCACTTT
CDR3 protein: CASSSQAWSNSPLHF

J gene: TRBJ1-1
V gene: TRBV4-1
clone size: many
D gene: TRBD1
CDR3 DNA: TGCGCCAGCAGCCAAGCAACGGCCCGGACAGGGAGGAACACTGAAGCTTTCTTT
CDR3 protein: CASSQATARTGRNTEAFF

J gene: TRBJ1-5
V gene: TRBV18
clone size: .
D gene: .
CDR3 DNA: TGTGCCAGCTCACCACTAGAGAATCAGCCCCAGCATTTT
CDR3 protein: CASSPLENQPQHF

J gene: TRBJ2-7
V gene: TRBV10-3
clone size: .
D gene: TRBD1
CDR3 DNA: TGTGCCATCAGTGGCTGGGACAGCTACGAGCAGTACTTC
CDR3 protein: CAISGWDSYEQYF

J gene: TRBJ1-1
V gene: TRBV25-1
clone size: .
D gene: TRBD1
CDR3 DNA: TGTGCCAGCAGTGCTCAGGGGGCGCGGAACACTGAAGCTTTCTTT
CDR3 protein: CASSAQGARNTEAFF

J gene: TRBJ1-1
V gene: TRBV10-3
clone size: many
D gene: .
CDR3 DNA: TGTGCCATCAGGAAAGCCGGACAGGAAGCTTTCTTT
CDR3 protein: CAIRKAGQEAFF

J gene: TRBJ1-6
V gene: TRBV20-1
clone size: .
D gene: .
CDR3 DNA: TGCAGTGCTAGAGATTTCCTCCTGGGGGGCTATAATTCACCCCTCCACTTT
CDR3 protein: CSARDFLLGGYNSPLHF

J gene: TRBJ2-6
V gene: TRBV24-1
clone size: many
D gene: .
CDR3 DNA: TGTGCCAGTCCACGAGGGGGGACGGACTCTGGGGCCAACGTCCTGACTTTC
CDR3 protein: CASPRGGTDSGANVLTF

J gene: TRBJ1-6
V gene: TRBV25-1
clone size: .
D gene: .
CDR3 DNA: TGTGCCAGCAGTGTAGCGGGAAGCTCCTATAATTCACCCCTCCACTTT
CDR3 protein: CASSVAGSSYNSPLHF

J gene: TRBJ1-5
V gene: TRBV19
clone size: many
D gene: .
CDR3 DNA: TGTGCCAGTAGTATCCAAGGGGGCAATCAGCCCCAGCATTTT
CDR3 protein: CASSIQGGNQPQHF

J gene: TRBJ2-1
V gene: TRBV2
clone size: many
D gene: .
CDR3 DNA: TGTGCCAGCAGTGTATTTGGCGGCAACTCCTACAATGAGCAGTTCTTC
CDR3 protein: CASSVFGGNSYNEQFF

J gene: TRBJ1-1
V gene: TRBV29-1
clone size: .
D gene: .
CDR3 DNA: TGCAGCGTCGAGGGGAACACTGAAGCTTTCTTT
CDR3 protein: CSVEGNTEAFF

J gene: TRBJ2-7
V gene: TRBV7-2
clone size: once
D gene: .
CDR3 DNA: TGTGCCAGCAGCGCGTTGACAAGGACGGGCGAGCAGTACTTT
CDR3 protein: CASSALTRTGEQYF

J gene: TRBJ2-7
V gene: TRBV29-1
clone size: .
D gene: .
CDR3 DNA: TGCAGCTTATTAGCCGCGGGGACCTACGAGCAGTACTTC
CDR3 protein: CSLLAAGTYEQYF

J gene: TRBJ1-5
V gene: TRBV2
clone size: many
D gene: .
CDR3 DNA: TGTGCCAGCAGTAGGATGGGGGATCAGCCCCAGCATTTT
CDR3 protein: CASSRMGDQPQHF

J gene: TRBJ2-7
V gene: TRBV25-1
clone size: few
D gene: .
CDR3 DNA: TGTGCCAGCAGTGTTCAGGGCTACGAGCAGTACTTC
CDR3 protein: CASSVQGYEQYF

J gene: TRBJ1-2
V gene: TRBV10-3
clone size: .
D gene: TRBD1
CDR3 DNA: TGTGCCATCAGTGACGGACAGGTCTATGGCTACACCTTC
CDR3 protein: CAISDGQVYGYTF

J gene: TRBJ1-1
V gene: TRBV27
clone size: few
D gene: .
CDR3 DNA: TGTGCCAGCACCTCATGGGGGGGCACTGAAGCTTTCTTT
CDR3 protein: CASTSWGGTEAFF

J gene: TRBJ2-3
V gene: TRBV11-2
clone size: many
D gene: .
CDR3 DNA: TGTGCCAGCAGCCGGGGACTGGGGGGTTTGAGCACAGATACGCAGTATTTT
CDR3 protein: CASSRGLGGLSTDTQYF

J gene: TRBJ2-7
V gene: TRBV24-1
clone size: .
D gene: .
CDR3 DNA: TGTGCCACCAGTGATAATGGGCGGTCGGCTGGCGGCGAGCAGTACTTC
CDR3 protein: CATSDNGRSAGGEQYF

J gene: TRBJ2-7
V gene: TRBV12-3/TRBV12-4
clone size: .
D gene: .
CDR3 DNA: TGTGCCAGCAGTCCGGTTCCCGATAAGCAGTACTTC
CDR3 protein: CASSPVPDKQYF

J gene: TRBJ2-7
V gene: TRBV19
clone size: .
D gene: TRBD1
CDR3 DNA: TGTGCCAGTAGTATGGGACAGTACATCTACGAGCAGTACTTC
CDR3 protein: CASSMGQYIYEQYF

J gene: TRBJ1-5
V gene: TRBV25-1
clone size: once
D gene: .
CDR3 DNA: TGTGCCAGCAGCAATCAGGGCACCAATCAGCCCCAGCATTTC
CDR3 protein: CASSNQGTNQPQHF

J gene: TRBJ1-5
V gene: TRBV19
clone size: many
D gene: .
CDR3 DNA: TGTGCCAGTACAGGGGCTATACGGAATCAGCCCCAGCATTTT
CDR3 protein: CASTGAIRNQPQHF

J gene: TRBJ2-5
V gene: TRBV7-9
clone size: .
D gene: TRBD2
CDR3 DNA: TGTGCCAGCAGCTTAGAATGGGGGGGAGAGACCCAGTACTTC
CDR3 protein: CASSLEWGGETQYF

J gene: TRBJ1-1
V gene: TRBV14
clone size: many
D gene: TRBD1
CDR3 DNA: TGTGCCAGCAGCGGGGTGGGGACAGGGGGCCAACAGAGCACTGAAGCTTTCTTT
CDR3 protein: CASSGVGTGGQQSTEAFF

J gene: TRBJ1-3
V gene: TRBV20-1
clone size: many
D gene: TRBD1
CDR3 DNA: TGCAGTGTGACACAGGGGGCGCTTGGAAACACCATATATTTT
CDR3 protein: CSVTQGALGNTIYF

J gene: TRBJ1-2
V gene: TRBV25-1
clone size: .
D gene: .
CDR3 DNA: TGTGCCACCGTCAGAACAGGCTACTATGGCTACACCTTC
CDR3 protein: CATVRTGYYGYTF

J gene: TRBJ1-1
V gene: TRBV5-1
clone size: many
D gene: .
CDR3 DNA: TGCGCCAGCAGCTTTCAGACAGGAAACACTGAAGCTTTCTTT
CDR3 protein: CASSFQTGNTEAFF

J gene: TRBJ1-1
V gene: TRBV10-3
clone size: .
D gene: TRBD1
CDR3 DNA: TGTGCCACCCGTTTTGGACAGGGGGATACTGAAGCTTTCTTT
CDR3 protein: CATRFGQGDTEAFF

J gene: TRBJ2-3
V gene: TRBV16
clone size: many
D gene: TRBD2
CDR3 DNA: TGTGCCAGCAGTCGTAGCGGGGGCACAGATACGCAGTATTTT
CDR3 protein: CASSRSGGTDTQYF

J gene: TRBJ1-3
V gene: TRBV28
clone size: .
D gene: .
CDR3 DNA: TGTGCCAGCACTACAGGGTCCCGAGGAAACACCATATATTTT
CDR3 protein: CASTTGSRGNTIYF

J gene: TRBJ2-5
V gene: TRBV20-1
clone size: .
D gene: TRBD1
CDR3 DNA: TGCAGTGCGGCAGGGGGCGAGGAAGAGACCCAGTACTTC
CDR3 protein: CSAAGGEEETQYF

J gene: TRBJ1-5
V gene: TRBV5-1
clone size: many
D gene: .
CDR3 DNA: TGCGCCAGCAGCTTGGGTGACCAAATAGGGAATCAGCCCCAGCATTTT
CDR3 protein: CASSLGDQIGNQPQHF

J gene: TRBJ1-2
V gene: TRBV7-9
clone size: few
D gene: .
CDR3 DNA: TGTGCCAGCAGCTTAGAGGGGGGGGCAGCTGGCTACACCTTC
CDR3 protein: CASSLEGGAAGYTF

J gene: TRBJ1-2
V gene: TRBV25-1
clone size: .
D gene: .
CDR3 DNA: TGTGCCAGCAGTTTAGGTTTCCCGAACTATGGCTGCACCTTC
CDR3 protein: CASSLGFPNYGCTF

J gene: TRBJ1-6
V gene: TRBV15
clone size: .
D gene: .
CDR3 DNA: TGTGCCACCAGCAGAGATTTGAGTGGGAATTCACCCCTCCACTTT
CDR3 protein: CATSRDLSGNSPLHF

J gene: TRBJ1-1
V gene: TRBV19
clone size: .
D gene: TRBD1
CDR3 DNA: TGTGCCAGTAGTAAGGTGATGGGACAGGGGATGAACACTGAAGCTTTCTTT
CDR3 protein: CASSKVMGQGMNTEAFF

J gene: TRBJ2-5
V gene: TRBV20-1
clone size: .
D gene: .
CDR3 DNA: TGCAGTGCTGAATACATTGGTGAGACCCAGTACTTC
CDR3 protein: CSAEYIGETQYF

J gene: TRBJ2-7
V gene: TRBV11-2
clone size: many
D gene: TRBD2
CDR3 DNA: TGTGCCAGCAGCTCCCCTAGCGGGAGCTCCTACGAGCAGTACTTC
CDR3 protein: CASSSPSGSSYEQYF

J gene: TRBJ2-2
V gene: TRBV2
clone size: .
D gene: TRBD2
CDR3 DNA: TGTGCCAGTGGCGGGGGGGCGAGGACCGGGGAGCTGTTTTTT
CDR3 protein: CASGGGARTGELFF

J gene: TRBJ2-7
V gene: TRBV12-3/TRBV12-4
clone size: .
D gene: .
CDR3 DNA: TGTGCCAGCAGTAGGACACCGAGCTCCTACGAGCAGTACTTC
CDR3 protein: CASSRTPSSYEQYF

J gene: TRBJ2-7
V gene: TRBV19
clone size: few
D gene: .
CDR3 DNA: TGTGCCAGCAGCCTCAACGTCGGACATCCCTACGAGCAGTACTTC
CDR3 protein: CASSLNVGHPYEQYF

J gene: TRBJ2-1
V gene: TRBV20-1
clone size: many
D gene: .
CDR3 DNA: TGCAGTGCTGCCCGGGGGCCCTCCTACAATGAGCAGTTCTTC
CDR3 protein: CSAARGPSYNEQFF

J gene: TRBJ2-1
V gene: TRBV7-9
clone size: .
D gene: .
CDR3 DNA: TGTGCCAGCAGCACGGGCCCCGGAAAGGGGAATGAGCAGTTCTTC
CDR3 protein: CASSTGPGKGNEQFF

J gene: TRBJ2-2
V gene: TRBV5-1
clone size: many
D gene: .
CDR3 DNA: TGCGCCAGCAGCTTGGGCGTCGACACCGGGGAGCTGTTTTTT
CDR3 protein: CASSLGVDTGELFF

J gene: TRBJ1-4
V gene: TRBV29-1
clone size: .
D gene: .
CDR3 DNA: TGCTCGGGGGGCCATAATGAAAAACTGTTTTTT
CDR3 protein: CSGGHNEKLFF

J gene: TRBJ2-1
V gene: TRBV7-2
clone size: many
D gene: TRBD2
CDR3 DNA: TGTGCCAGCAGCCCATACTCTAGCGGGAGCTCCTACAATGAGCAGTTCTTC
CDR3 protein: CASSPYSSGSSYNEQFF